The 27 T cell receptor beta chains given below trace back to one sample, sequenced in a study of cytomegalovirus exposure and HLA in healthy donors. This PCR relied on a set of 60 Vbeta primers and 13 Jbeta primers. Clones were read by immunoSEQ multiplex PCR, and TCRdb kept only the in-frame ones, dropping some. The repertoire holds about 170,000 clones, with roughly 83% as singletons. The sequencing sample was made of PBMCs. The origin of the receptors is a boy between 2 and 10 years old in good health and CMV-seronegative.

The CDR3 DNA follows: TGTGCCAGCAAGGTCGGAGGTTCTTACAATGAGCAGTTCTTC. Protein product: CASKVGGSYNEQFF. The chain is built from TRBV6-5 and TRBJ2-1, with D possibly matching TRBD2 (5 bases). Germline assignment: CDR1 MNHEY and CDR2 SVGAGI. This CDR3 has 14 residues. The germline V and J ends were trimmed by 7 bases and 4 bases, with 14 bases remaining between them.

The chain carries TRBV6-6 and TRBJ1-1; D ambiguous. Germline V gene data show CDR1 as MNHNY and CDR2 as SVGAGI (reference sequence). The CDR3 has 15 residues. Trimming stripped 6 bases from V and 3 bases from J, with 17 bases between. For the CDR3, the DNA is TGTGCCAGCAGCCCCAAACTCTACCAAGACACTGAAGCTTTCTTT. This codes for CASSPKLYQDTEAFF.

The rearrangement joins TRBV25-1 to TRBJ2-2, with D perhaps matching TRBD2 (5 bases). Trimming took 8 bases from V and 4 from J, leaving 11 bases between them. Germline lookup yields CDR1 MGHDK and CDR2 SYGVNS. The CDR3 has 13 amino acids. CDR3 sequence: CASRRGSTGELFF. CDR3 bases: TGTGCCAGCCGCAGAGGGAGCACCGGGGAGCTGTTTTTT.

The rearrangement uses TRBV28 and TRBJ1-5, with D unresolved. CDR1 is MDHEN, CDR2 SYDVKM, per germline. Trimming removed 6 bases at V and 2 bases at J, with 29 bases between. CDR3 length: 20 amino acids. The CDR3 DNA follows: TGTGCCAGCAGCCCCCGCAGGTTGTTCCTTGATACAACGGGCAATCAGCCCCAGCATTTT. Translated, it gives CASSPRRLFLDTTGNQPQHF.

V is TRBV5-1 and J is TRBJ1-1; D is possibly TRBD1 (5 bases). The V end lost 4 bases, the J end lost 4 bases, and 14 bases lay between the germline ends. Germline V gene sequence: CDR1 SGHRS, CDR2 YFSETQ. CDR3 length: 14 residues. CDR3 nucleotides: TGCGCCAGCAGCCCCCGGGGGGATGGCACTGAAGCTTTCTTT. Translated: CASSPRGDGTEAFF. Supplemented by reference TRBV5-1 and TRBJ1-1, the full variable domain reads KAGVTQTPRYLIKTRGQQVTLSCSPISGHRSVSWYQQTPGQGLQFLFEYFSETQRNKGNFPGRFSGRQFSNSRSEMNVSTLELGDSALYLCASSPRGDGTEAFFGQGTRLTVV.

This sequence joins TRBV19 and TRBJ2-2, with TRBD2 as a possible D gene (6 bases). Germline CDR1 is LNHDA and CDR2 is SQIVND (reference sequence). The CDR3 spans 12 residues. Trimming took 4 bases from V and 8 from J, leaving 8 bases between them. The CDR3 reads CASSTGGGELFF. CDR3 bases: TGTGCCAGTAGTACCGGAGGGGGGGAGCTGTTTTTT.

This sequence joins TRBV18 and TRBJ2-5; TRBD2 is a possible D gene (5 bases). CDR1 is KGHSH, CDR2 LQKENI, per germline. V was clipped by 2 bases and J by 5 bases, with 15 bases between them. This CDR3 comprises 15 residues. The CDR3 nucleotides read TGTGCCAGCTCACCAGATCGAGGGAGCCGGGAGACCCAGTACTTC. Residues: CASSPDRGSRETQYF.

This chain connects TRBV23-1 to TRBJ2-1; D remains ambiguous. TRBV23-1 is an ORF, and what it does is uncertain. V was shortened by 0 bases and J by 5 bases, with 5 bases between the two germline ends. The length of the CDR3 is 13 residues. The CDR3 sequence is CASSQSADNEQFF. The CDR3 nucleotides read TGCGCCAGCAGTCAATCCGCAGACAATGAGCAGTTCTTC.

The rearrangement links TRBV11-1 to TRBJ1-1; D may be TRBD1 (6 bases). Between the trimmed V and J ends, which lost 5 bases and 3 bases, there was a span of 16 bases. This CDR3 is built from 15 residues. CDR1 and CDR2 (germline): SGHAT, FQDESV (reference sequence). The CDR3 loop reads CASSPLQGWDTEAFF. CDR3 sequence (DNA): TGTGCCAGCAGCCCGTTACAGGGATGGGACACTGAAGCTTTCTTT.

This rearrangement joins TRBV7-9 to TRBJ2-1; the match to TRBD2 covers 12 bases. Germline loops: CDR1 SEHNR, CDR2 FQNEAQ (reference sequence). V lost 4 bases and J lost 0; bases outside the gene matches: 10. CDR3 size: 19 residues. CDR3: CASSSPGLAGLLSYNEQFF. The CDR3 DNA is TGTGCCAGCAGCTCTCCGGGACTAGCGGGTCTACTCTCCTACAATGAGCAGTTCTTC. The variable domain in full, completed from reference TRBV7-9 and TRBJ2-1, reads DTGVSQNPRHKITKRGQNVTFRCDPISEHNRLYWYRQTLGQGPEFLTYFQNEAQLEKSRLLSDRFSAERPKGSFSTLEIQRTEQGDSAMYLCASSSPGLAGLLSYNEQFFGPGTRLTVL.

The rearrangement links TRBV7-3 to TRBJ2-5; 10 nucleotides match TRBD1. The V gene end was trimmed by 3 bases and the J gene end by 5 bases; junction bases not matched to a gene: 0. The CDR3 sequence is 13 residues long. Germline V gives CDR1 SGHTA, CDR2 FQGTGA. The CDR3 DNA sequence: TGTGCCAGCAGCTTGGGACAGGGGGAGACCCAGTACTTC. Translating it yields CASSLGQGETQYF.

The gene calls are TRBV19 and TRBJ1-1; D might be TRBD1 (5 bases). V was shortened by 2 bases and J by 4 bases, with 11 bases between the two germline ends. The CDR3 has 14 residues. Germline V gene sequence: CDR1 LNHDA, CDR2 SQIVND (reference sequence). In DNA form, the CDR3 reads TGTGCCAGTAGTATACAGGGAGGGCGCACTGAAGCTTTCTTT. This sequence encodes CASSIQGGRTEAFF.

The genes are TRBV19 and TRBJ2-5; the D gene is possibly TRBD2 (6 bases). Germline loops: CDR1 LNHDA, CDR2 SQIVND (reference sequence). Between the trimmed V and J ends, which lost 8 bases and 4 bases, there was a span of 26 bases. CDR3 length: 17 residues. The CDR3 DNA is TGTGCCAGTGTACGGGGACTCCCCAACGTAGTCGGAGAGACCCAGTACTTC. Its translation is CASVRGLPNVVGETQYF.

The chain has TRBV5-1 and TRBJ2-3; 12 bases are shared with TRBD2. This CDR3 spans 18 amino acids. CDR1 is SGHRS and CDR2 is YFSETQ in the germline V gene. V lost 4 bases to trimming and J lost 4 bases; unmatched junction nucleotides: 13. CDR3 DNA sequence: TGCGCCAGCAGCCCACGACTAGCGGGAGTTGTCTACCCAGATACGCAGTATTTT. The encoded protein is CASSPRLAGVVYPDTQYF.

This sequence joins TRBV7-9 and TRBJ2-7, with 7 bases lining up with TRBD1. Trimming removed 5 bases from V and 3 bases from J; junction bases left unmatched: 7. This CDR3 is built from 14 residues. Germline-derived CDR1 and CDR2 are SEHNR and FQNEAQ (reference sequence). CDR3 protein: CASSPTTGIYEQYF. For the CDR3, the DNA is TGTGCCAGCAGCCCCACGACAGGGATCTACGAGCAGTACTTC.

This clone came up once. The rearrangement links TRBV7-9 to TRBJ2-1; 14 bases are a match to TRBD2. The CDR3 consists of 15 residues. V shed 6 bases, J shed 6 bases, and the junction held 4 bases outside the gene matches. In germline, CDR1 is SEHNR, CDR2 FQNEAQ (reference sequence). The CDR3 here is CASRPTSGRANEQFF. The CDR3 region has the DNA TGTGCCAGCAGACCGACTAGCGGGAGGGCCAATGAGCAGTTCTTC. The variable domain in full, completed from reference TRBV7-9 and TRBJ2-1, reads DTGVSQNPRHKITKRGQNVTFRCDPISEHNRLYWYRQTLGQGPEFLTYFQNEAQLEKSRLLSDRFSAERPKGSFSTLEIQRTEQGDSAMYLCASRPTSGRANEQFFGPGTRLTVL.

V is TRBV11-2 and J is TRBJ2-3; 10 bases match TRBD2. The junction had 7 bases not matched to a gene; V was cut back by 5 bases and J by 2 bases. CDR3 length: 16 amino acids. Germline CDR1 and CDR2: SGHAT and FQNNGV. Here the CDR3 reads CASSPRTSGSTDTQYF. The CDR3 DNA is TGTGCCAGCAGCCCTCGGACTAGCGGTTCCACAGATACGCAGTATTTT.

This rearrangement joins TRBV5-1 to TRBJ2-7, with 11 bases lining up with TRBD2. J lost 5 bases, V lost 4 bases, and 8 bases had no gene match. This CDR3 has 15 residues. Germline lookup yields CDR1 SGHRS and CDR2 YFSETQ. CDR3 sequence (DNA): TGCGCCAGCAGCAAAACACTAGCGGGAGTGGACGAGCAGTACTTC. Residues: CASSKTLAGVDEQYF.

The chain recombines TRBV10-3 with TRBJ2-2, with 8 bases matching TRBD1. Germline V lookup: CDR1 ENHRY, CDR2 SYGVKD. The trim removed 7 bases at V and 6 bases at J, leaving 7 bases unmatched. The CDR3 has 14 amino acids. CDR3 coding DNA: TGTGCCATCACCCCGGACAGGGCCGCCGGGGAGCTGTTTTTT. It codes for CAITPDRAAGELFF.

The chain joins TRBV28 to TRBJ1-2, with D possibly being TRBD1 (5 bases). Germline V CDR1 and CDR2: MDHEN, SYDVKM. V gave up 5 bases and J gave up 5 bases, with 15 bases separating them. This CDR3 is built from 14 residues. The CDR3 sequence is CASSQTQGPYGYTF. For the CDR3, the DNA is TGTGCCAGCAGTCAAACTCAGGGCCCGTATGGCTACACCTTC.

The chain combines TRBV4-2 with TRBJ2-7; D is undetermined. V was shortened by 0 bases and J by 0 bases, with 9 bases between the two germline ends. Germline V gene lookup returns CDR1 LGHNA and CDR2 YNFKEQ. The CDR3 has 15 amino acids. The CDR3 loop is CASSQEVQASYEQYF. In DNA, the CDR3 is TGTGCCAGCAGCCAAGAGGTCCAGGCCTCCTACGAGCAGTACTTC.

This chain links TRBV12-5 with TRBJ2-3; 8 positions agree with TRBD2. Per the germline V gene, CDR1 is LGHNT and CDR2 is FRNRAP. The length of the CDR3 is 13 residues. V trimming: 6 bases; J trimming: 4 bases; junction bases outside the gene matches: 3. CDR3 sequence (DNA): TGTGCTAGTGGACGGGGGGGCCCAGATACGCAGTATTTT. It specifies CASGRGGPDTQYF.

In this sample, this clone turned up once. The chain combines TRBV2 with TRBJ1-1; possibly TRBD1 for D (6 bases). The germline V gene has CDR1 SNHLY and CDR2 FYNNEI. CDR3 length equals 13 residues. Trimming cost V 3 bases and J 4 bases, with 9 bases left between them. Written as DNA, the CDR3 is TGTGCCAGCAGTGACAGGGGTGGCACTGAAGCTTTCTTT. Translated, it gives CASSDRGGTEAFF.

The V gene is TRBV4-2, the J gene TRBJ1-3; D is ambiguous. Germline-derived CDR1 and CDR2 are LGHNA and YNFKEQ. Trimming removed 2 bases from V and 2 bases from J, with 7 bases in between. The CDR3 runs 14 residues. The CDR3 spells CASSQLTAGNTIYF. CDR3 DNA sequence: TGTGCCAGCAGCCAATTGACTGCTGGAAACACCATATATTTT.

The chain couples TRBV28 to TRBJ2-1; 8 bases map to TRBD2. Unmatched junction bases numbered 17, after V lost 3 bases and J lost 10 bases. CDR3 size: 17 residues. Germline V gene data show CDR1 as MDHEN and CDR2 as SYDVKM. CDR3 DNA: TGTGCCAGCAGTTTGTCTTCTTTCGGGACTAGAGAAGACGAGCAGTTCTTC. Translating it yields CASSLSSFGTREDEQFF.

The CDR3 coding sequence is TGTGCCAGCAGTTTGGGACTAGGATACAATGAGCAGTTCTTC. Protein sequence: CASSLGLGYNEQFF. The genes are TRBV28 and TRBJ2-1; 8 nucleotides agree with TRBD2. The CDR3 consists of 14 residues. V was pared by 3 bases and J by 4 bases, with 2 bases of the junction left unmatched. Germline CDR1 is MDHEN and CDR2 is SYDVKM.

The chain is built from TRBV27 and TRBJ2-2, with 14 nucleotides matching TRBD2. Germline V gene sequence: CDR1 MNHEY, CDR2 SMNVEV (reference sequence). The ends lost 9 bases at V and 4 bases at J; junction bases unmatched: 7. This CDR3 is built from 16 residues. This CDR3 is CASTGLAGVGTGELFF. In nucleotides, the CDR3 is TGTGCCAGTACGGGACTAGCGGGAGTCGGCACCGGGGAGCTGTTTTTT.